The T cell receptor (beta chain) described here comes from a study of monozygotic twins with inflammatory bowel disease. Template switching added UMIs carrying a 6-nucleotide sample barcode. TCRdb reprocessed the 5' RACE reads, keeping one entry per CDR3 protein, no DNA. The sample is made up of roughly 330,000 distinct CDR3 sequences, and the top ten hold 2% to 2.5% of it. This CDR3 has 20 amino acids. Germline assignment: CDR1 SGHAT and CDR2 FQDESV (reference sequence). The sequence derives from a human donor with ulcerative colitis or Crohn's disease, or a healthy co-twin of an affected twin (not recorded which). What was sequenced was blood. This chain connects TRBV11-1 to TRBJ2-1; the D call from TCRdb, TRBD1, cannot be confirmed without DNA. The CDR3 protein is CASSPELGRGLSWPYNEQFF.